This T cell receptor beta chain came from a study of T cells in Graves' hyperthyroidism and ophthalmopathy. RNA transcripts served as the template for amplifying TCR beta CDR3 regions. An initial round of RT-PCR targeting the TCR CDR3 relied on the HTBI primer set. TCRdb re-analysed the multiplex PCR reads in MiXCR, keeping a single row per CDR3 protein. The repertoire holds about 640,000 distinct CDR3 sequences, with about 45% as singletons. This CDR3 is built from 15 residues. V gave up 0 bases and J gave up 2 bases, with 6 bases separating them. Germline values: CDR1 SGHRS, CDR2 YFSETQ. The source of this sequence is an adult man with Graves' disease, either hyperthyroidism or ophthalmopathy (not recorded which). Source material: peripheral blood or thyroid tissue (not recorded which). This sequence joins TRBV5-1 and TRBJ1-6; D is possibly TRBD1 (5 bases). The CDR3 is CASSLEDTYNSPLHF. The CDR3 DNA is TGCGCCAGCAGCTTGGAGGACACCTATAATTCACCCCTCCACTTT.